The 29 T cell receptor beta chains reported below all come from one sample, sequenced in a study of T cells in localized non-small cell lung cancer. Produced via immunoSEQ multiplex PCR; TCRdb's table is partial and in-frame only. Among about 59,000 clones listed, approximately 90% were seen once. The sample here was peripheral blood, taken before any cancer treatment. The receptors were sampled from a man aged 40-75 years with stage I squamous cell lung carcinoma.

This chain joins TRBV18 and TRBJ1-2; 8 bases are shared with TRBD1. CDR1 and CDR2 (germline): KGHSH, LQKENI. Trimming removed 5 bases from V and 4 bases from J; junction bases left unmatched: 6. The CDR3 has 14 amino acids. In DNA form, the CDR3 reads TGTGCCAGCTCATTACAGGGGGTGAGCTATGGCTACACCTTC. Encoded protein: CASSLQGVSYGYTF.

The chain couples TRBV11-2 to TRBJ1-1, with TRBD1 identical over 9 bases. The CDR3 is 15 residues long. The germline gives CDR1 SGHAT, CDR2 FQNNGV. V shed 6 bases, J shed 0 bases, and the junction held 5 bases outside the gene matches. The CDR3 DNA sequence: TGTGCCAGCAGGGCGGGGACAGGGTTGAACACTGAAGCTTTCTTT. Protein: CASRAGTGLNTEAFF.

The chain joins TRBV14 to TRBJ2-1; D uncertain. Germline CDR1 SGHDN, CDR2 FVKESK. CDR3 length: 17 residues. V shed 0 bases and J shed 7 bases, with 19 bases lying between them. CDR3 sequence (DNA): TGTGCCAGCAGCCAAGATCGGCGCAGCTTGGGGATTAATGAGCAGTTCTTC. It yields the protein CASSQDRRSLGINEQFF.

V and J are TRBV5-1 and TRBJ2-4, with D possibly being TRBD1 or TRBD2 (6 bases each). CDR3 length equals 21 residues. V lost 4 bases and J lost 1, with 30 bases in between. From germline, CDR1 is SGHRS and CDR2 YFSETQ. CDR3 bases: TGCGCCAGCAGCCCAGATTGGACAACCAGGCAGGGGAGGAAGGCCAAAAACATTCAGTACTTC. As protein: CASSPDWTTRQGRKAKNIQYF.

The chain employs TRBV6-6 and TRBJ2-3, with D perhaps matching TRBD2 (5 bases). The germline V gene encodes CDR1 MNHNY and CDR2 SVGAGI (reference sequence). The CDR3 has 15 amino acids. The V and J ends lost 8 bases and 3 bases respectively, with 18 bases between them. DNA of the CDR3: TGTGCCAGCGCCCAGCGGAGCTCAGTTACAGATACGCAGTATTTT. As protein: CASAQRSSVTDTQYF.

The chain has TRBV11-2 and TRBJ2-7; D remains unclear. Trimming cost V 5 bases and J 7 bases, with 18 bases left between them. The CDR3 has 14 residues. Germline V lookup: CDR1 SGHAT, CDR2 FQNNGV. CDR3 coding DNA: TGTGCCAGCAGCCCGGACGGGCTCCTACGAGAGCAGTACTTC. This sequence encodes CASSPDGLLREQYF.

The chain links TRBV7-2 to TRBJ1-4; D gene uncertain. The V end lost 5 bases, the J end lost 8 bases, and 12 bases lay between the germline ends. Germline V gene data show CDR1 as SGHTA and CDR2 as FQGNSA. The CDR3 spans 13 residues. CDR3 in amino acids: CASSPPAAEKLFF. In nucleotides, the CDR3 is TGTGCCAGCAGCCCCCCGGCCGCGGAAAAACTGTTTTTT.

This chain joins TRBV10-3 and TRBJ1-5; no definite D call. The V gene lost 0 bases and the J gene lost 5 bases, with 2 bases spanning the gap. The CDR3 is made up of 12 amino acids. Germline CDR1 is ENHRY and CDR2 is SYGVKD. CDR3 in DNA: TGTGCCATCAGTGAGTCCGATCAGCCCCAGCATTTT. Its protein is CAISESDQPQHF.

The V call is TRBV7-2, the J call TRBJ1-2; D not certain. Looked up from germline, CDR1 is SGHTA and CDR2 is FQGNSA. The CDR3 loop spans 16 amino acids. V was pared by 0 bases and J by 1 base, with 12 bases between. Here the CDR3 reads CASSLAEIQLNYGYTF. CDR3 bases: TGTGCCAGCAGCTTAGCCGAGATTCAACTTAACTATGGCTACACCTTC.

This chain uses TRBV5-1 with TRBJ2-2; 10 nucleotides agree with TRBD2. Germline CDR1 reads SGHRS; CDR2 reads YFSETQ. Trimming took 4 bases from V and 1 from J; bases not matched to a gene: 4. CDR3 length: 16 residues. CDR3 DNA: TGCGCCAGCAGCCTAGGACTAGCGGTGAACACCGGGGAGCTGTTTTTT. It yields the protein CASSLGLAVNTGELFF.

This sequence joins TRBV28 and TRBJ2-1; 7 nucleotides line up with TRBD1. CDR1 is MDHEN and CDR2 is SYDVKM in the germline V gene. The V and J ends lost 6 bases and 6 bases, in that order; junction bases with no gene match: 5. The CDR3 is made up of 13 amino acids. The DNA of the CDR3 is TGTGCCAGCAGCCGGGGACAGAGCAATGAGCAGTTCTTC. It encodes CASSRGQSNEQFF.

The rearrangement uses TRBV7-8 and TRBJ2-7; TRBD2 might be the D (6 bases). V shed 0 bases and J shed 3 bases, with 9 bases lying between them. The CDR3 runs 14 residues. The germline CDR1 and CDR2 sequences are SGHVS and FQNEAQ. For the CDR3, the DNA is TGTGCCAGCAGCTTAGCCACCGGGGGCTACGAGCAGTACTTC. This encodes CASSLATGGYEQYF.

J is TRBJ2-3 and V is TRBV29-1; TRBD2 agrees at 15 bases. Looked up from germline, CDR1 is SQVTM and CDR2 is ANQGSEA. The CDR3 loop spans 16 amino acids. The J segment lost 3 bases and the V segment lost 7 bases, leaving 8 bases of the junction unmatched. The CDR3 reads CSERAGLAGGTDTQYF. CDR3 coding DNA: TGCAGCGAGAGGGCCGGACTAGCGGGAGGGACAGATACGCAGTATTTT.

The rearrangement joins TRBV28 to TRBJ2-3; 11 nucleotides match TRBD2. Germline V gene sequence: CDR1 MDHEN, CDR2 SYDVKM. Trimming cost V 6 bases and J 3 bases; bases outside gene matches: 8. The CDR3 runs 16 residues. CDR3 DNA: TGTGCCAGCAGCCGAATAGCGGGAGGGCCTACAGATACGCAGTATTTT. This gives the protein CASSRIAGGPTDTQYF.

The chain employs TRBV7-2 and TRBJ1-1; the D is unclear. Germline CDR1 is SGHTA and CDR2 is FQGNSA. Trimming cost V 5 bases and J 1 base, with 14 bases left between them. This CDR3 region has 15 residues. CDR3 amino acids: CASSLYGLENTEAFF. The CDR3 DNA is TGTGCCAGCAGCCTATATGGGTTAGAGAACACTGAAGCTTTCTTT. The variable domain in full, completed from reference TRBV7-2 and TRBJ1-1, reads GAGVSQSPSNKVTEKGKDVELRCDPISGHTALYWYRQSLGQGLEFLIYFQGNSAPDKSGLPSDRFSAERTGGSVSTLTIQRTQQEDSAVYLCASSLYGLENTEAFFGQGTRLTVV.

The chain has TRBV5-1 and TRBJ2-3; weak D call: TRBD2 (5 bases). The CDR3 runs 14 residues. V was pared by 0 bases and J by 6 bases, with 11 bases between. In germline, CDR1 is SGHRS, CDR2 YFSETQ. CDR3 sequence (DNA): TGCGCCAGCAGCTTGGGTGGGAGTAGGGATACGCAGTATTTT. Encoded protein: CASSLGGSRDTQYF. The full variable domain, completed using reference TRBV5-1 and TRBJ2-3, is KAGVTQTPRYLIKTRGQQVTLSCSPISGHRSVSWYQQTPGQGLQFLFEYFSETQRNKGNFPGRFSGRQFSNSRSEMNVSTLELGDSALYLCASSLGGSRDTQYFGPGTRLTVL.

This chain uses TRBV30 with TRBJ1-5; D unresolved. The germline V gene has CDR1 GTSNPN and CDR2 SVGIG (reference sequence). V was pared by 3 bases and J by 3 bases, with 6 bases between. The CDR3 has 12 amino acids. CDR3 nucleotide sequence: TGTGCCTGGAGACTGATCAATCAGCCCCAGCATTTT. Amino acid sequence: CAWRLINQPQHF.

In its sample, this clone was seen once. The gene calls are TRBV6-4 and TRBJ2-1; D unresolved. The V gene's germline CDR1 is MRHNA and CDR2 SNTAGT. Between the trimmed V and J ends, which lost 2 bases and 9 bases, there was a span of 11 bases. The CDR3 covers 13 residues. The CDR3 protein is CASSDNKAREQFF. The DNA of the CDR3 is TGTGCCAGCAGTGACAACAAAGCTCGTGAGCAGTTCTTC.

The CDR3, as DNA: TGTGCCAGCAGTTACGCGGACAGGCAGTACTTC. Translating gives CASSYADRQYF. The chain has TRBV6-5 and TRBJ2-7, with D possibly being TRBD1 (6 bases). This CDR3 is 11 amino acids long. Germline CDR1 reads MNHEY; CDR2 reads SVGAGI. The germline V and J ends were trimmed by 2 bases and 9 bases, with 8 bases remaining between them.

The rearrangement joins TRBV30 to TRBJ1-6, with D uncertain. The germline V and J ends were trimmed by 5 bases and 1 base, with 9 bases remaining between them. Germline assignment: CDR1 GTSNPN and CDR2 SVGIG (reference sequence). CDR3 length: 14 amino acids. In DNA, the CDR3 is TGTGCCTGGGCAGACACTTCCTATAATTCACCCCTCCACTTT. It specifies CAWADTSYNSPLHF.

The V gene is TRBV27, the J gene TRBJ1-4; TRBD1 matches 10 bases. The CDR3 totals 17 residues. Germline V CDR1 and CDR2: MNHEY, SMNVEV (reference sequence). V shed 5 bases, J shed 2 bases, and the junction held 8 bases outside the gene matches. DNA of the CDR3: TGTGCCAGCAGTCCCCGGACAGGGGGGGCCACTAATGAAAAACTGTTTTTT. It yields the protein CASSPRTGGATNEKLFF. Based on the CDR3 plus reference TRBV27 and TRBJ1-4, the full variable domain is EAQVTQNPRYLITVTGKKLTVTCSQNMNHEYMSWYRQDPGLGLRQIYYSMNVEVTDKGDVPEGYKVSRKEKRNFPLILESPSPNQTSLYFCASSPRTGGATNEKLFFGSGTQLSVL.

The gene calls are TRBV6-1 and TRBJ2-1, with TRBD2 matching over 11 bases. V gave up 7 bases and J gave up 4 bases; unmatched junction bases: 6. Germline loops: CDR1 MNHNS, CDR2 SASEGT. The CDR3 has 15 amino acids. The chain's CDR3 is CASILAGGQYNEQFF. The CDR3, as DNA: TGTGCCAGCATTTTAGCGGGAGGGCAATACAATGAGCAGTTCTTC.

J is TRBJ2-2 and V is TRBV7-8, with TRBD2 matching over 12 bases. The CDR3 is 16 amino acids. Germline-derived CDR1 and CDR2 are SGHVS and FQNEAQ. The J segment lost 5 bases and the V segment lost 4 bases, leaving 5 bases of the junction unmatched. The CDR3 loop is CASSSRLAGDTGELFF. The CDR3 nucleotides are TGTGCCAGCAGCTCTCGACTAGCGGGAGATACCGGGGAGCTGTTTTTT.

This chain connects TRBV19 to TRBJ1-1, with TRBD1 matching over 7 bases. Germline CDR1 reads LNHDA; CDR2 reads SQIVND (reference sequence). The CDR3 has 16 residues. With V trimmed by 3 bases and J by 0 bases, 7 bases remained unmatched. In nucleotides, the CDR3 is TGTGCCAGTAGTATCCGACAGGGTCGCATGAACACTGAAGCTTTCTTT. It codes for CASSIRQGRMNTEAFF.

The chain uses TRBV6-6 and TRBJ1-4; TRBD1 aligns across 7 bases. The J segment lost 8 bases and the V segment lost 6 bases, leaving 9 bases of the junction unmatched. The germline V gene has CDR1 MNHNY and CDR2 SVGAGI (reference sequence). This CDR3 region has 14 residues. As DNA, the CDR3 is TGTGCCAGCAGCTACAGGGGTGGTTTCGAAAAACTGTTTTTT. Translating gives CASSYRGGFEKLFF.

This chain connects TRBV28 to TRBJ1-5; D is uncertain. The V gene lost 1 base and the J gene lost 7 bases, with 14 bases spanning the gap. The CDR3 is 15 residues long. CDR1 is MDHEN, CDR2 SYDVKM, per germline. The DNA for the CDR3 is TGTGCCAGCAGTTTATCGCCAAGTGGTAGGCAGCCCCAGCATTTT. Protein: CASSLSPSGRQPQHF.

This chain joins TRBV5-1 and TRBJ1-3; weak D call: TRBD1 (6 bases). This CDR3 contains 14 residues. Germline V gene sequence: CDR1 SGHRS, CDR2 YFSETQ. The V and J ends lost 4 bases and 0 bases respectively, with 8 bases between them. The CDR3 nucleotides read TGCGCCAGCAGCGAGGACAGCTCTGGAAACACCATATATTTT. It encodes CASSEDSSGNTIYF.

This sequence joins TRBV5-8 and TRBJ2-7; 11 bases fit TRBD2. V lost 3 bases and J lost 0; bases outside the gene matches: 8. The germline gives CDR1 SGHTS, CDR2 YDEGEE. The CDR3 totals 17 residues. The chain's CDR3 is CASSYDYGTSGSYEQYF. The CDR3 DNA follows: TGTGCCAGCAGCTATGACTATGGGACTAGCGGCTCCTACGAGCAGTACTTC.

CDR3 region: CASSSLPSGIIDTGELFF. The CDR3 DNA follows: TGTGCCAGCAGCTCCCTGCCTAGCGGGATAATCGACACCGGGGAGCTGTTTTTT. The V call is TRBV5-6, the J call TRBJ2-2; 9 nucleotides agree with TRBD2. The V and J ends lost 3 bases and 3 bases, in that order; junction bases with no gene match: 12. The CDR3 spans 18 residues. From germline, CDR1 is SGHDT and CDR2 YYEEEE.